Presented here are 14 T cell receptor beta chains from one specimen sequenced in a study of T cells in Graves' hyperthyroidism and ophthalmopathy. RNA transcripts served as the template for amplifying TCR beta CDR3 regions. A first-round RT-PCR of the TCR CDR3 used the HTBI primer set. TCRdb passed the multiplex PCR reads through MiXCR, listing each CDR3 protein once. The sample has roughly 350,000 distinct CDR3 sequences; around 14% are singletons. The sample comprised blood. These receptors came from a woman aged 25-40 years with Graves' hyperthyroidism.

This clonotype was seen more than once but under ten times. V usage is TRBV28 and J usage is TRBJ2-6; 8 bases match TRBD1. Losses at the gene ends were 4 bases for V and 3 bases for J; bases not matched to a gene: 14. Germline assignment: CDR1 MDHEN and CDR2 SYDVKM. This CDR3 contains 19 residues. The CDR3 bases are TGTGCCAGCAGTTACACCTCAGGGGGCGTCTTAAGTGGGGCCAACGTCCTGACTTTC. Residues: CASSYTSGGVLSGANVLTF.

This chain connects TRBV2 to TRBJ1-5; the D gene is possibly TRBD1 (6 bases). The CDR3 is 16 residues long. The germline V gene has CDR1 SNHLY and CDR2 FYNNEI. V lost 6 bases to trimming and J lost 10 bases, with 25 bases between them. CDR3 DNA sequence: TGTGCCAGCAGCAGTAGACAGGATTGGGGGGTCGGTCCCCAGCATTTT. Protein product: CASSSRQDWGVGPQHF.

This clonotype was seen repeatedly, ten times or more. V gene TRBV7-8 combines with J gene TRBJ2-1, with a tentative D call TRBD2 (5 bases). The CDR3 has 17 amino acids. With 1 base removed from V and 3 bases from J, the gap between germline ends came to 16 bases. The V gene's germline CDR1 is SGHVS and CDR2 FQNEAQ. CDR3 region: CASSLDQRQSIYNEQFF. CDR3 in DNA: TGTGCCAGCAGCTTAGATCAGCGGCAATCGATCTACAATGAGCAGTTCTTC.

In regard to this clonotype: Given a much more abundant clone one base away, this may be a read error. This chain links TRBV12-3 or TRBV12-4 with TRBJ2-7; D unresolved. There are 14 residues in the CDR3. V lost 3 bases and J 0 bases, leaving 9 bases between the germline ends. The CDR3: CASSLCGSSYEQYF. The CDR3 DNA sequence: TGTGCCAGCAGTTTGTGCGGCAGCTCCTACGAGCAGTACTTC.

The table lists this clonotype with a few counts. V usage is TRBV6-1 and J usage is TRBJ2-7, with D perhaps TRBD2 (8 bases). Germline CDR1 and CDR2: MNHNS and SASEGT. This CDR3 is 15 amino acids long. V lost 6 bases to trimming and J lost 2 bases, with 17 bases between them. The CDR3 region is CASSLLAGQTYEQYF. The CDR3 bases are TGTGCCAGCAGCCTATTAGCGGGACAGACCTACGAGCAGTACTTC.

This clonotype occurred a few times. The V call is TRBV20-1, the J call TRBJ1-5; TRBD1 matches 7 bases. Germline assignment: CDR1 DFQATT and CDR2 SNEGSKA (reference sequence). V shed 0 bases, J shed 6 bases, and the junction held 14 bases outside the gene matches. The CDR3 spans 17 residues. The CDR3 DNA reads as TGCAGTGCTAGAGAAGGGGGCGGGGGAAACTTGGGTCAGCCCCAGCATTTT. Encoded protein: CSAREGGGGNLGQPQHF.

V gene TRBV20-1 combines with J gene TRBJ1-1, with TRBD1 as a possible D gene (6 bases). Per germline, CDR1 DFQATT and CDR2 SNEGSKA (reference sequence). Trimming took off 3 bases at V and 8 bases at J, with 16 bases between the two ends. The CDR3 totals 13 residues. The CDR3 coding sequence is TGCAGTGCTAGTAAGCGGGGAACAGGGGAAGCTTTCTTT. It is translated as CSASKRGTGEAFF.

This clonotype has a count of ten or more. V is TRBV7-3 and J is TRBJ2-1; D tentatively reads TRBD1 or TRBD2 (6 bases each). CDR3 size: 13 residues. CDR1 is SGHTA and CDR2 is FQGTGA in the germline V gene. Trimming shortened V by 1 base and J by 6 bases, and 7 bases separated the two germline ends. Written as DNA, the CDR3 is TGTGCCAGCAGCTTAAAGGGGGGCAATGAGCAGTTCTTC. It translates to CASSLKGGNEQFF.

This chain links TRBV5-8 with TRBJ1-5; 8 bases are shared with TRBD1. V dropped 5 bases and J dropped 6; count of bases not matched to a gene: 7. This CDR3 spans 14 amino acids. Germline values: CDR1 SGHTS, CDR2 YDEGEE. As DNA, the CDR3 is TGTGCCAGCAGGTTAACAGGGGGGAGTCAGCCCCAGCATTTT. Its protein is CASRLTGGSQPQHF.

The CDR3 reads CASSLAGSGSMETQYF. In DNA form, the CDR3 reads TGCGCCAGCAGCTTGGCCGGTAGCGGGAGTATGGAGACCCAGTACTTC. The V call is TRBV5-1, the J call TRBJ2-5; 9 bases align to TRBD2. V was clipped by 0 bases and J by 5 bases; unmatched bases: 8. The germline V gene encodes CDR1 SGHRS and CDR2 YFSETQ. The CDR3 consists of 16 residues.

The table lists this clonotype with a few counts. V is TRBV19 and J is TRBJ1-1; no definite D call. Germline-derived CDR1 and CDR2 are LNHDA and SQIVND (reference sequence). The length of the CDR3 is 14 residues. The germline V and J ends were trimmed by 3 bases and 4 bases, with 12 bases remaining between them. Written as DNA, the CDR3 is TGTGCCAGTAGTATCCGCCCAGGAACCACTGAAGCTTTCTTT. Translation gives CASSIRPGTTEAFF.

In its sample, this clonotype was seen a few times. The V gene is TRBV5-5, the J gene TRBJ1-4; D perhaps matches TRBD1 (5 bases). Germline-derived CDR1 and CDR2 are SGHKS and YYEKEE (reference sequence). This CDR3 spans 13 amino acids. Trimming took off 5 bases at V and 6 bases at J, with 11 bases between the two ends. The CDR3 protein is CASRPGTDEKLFF. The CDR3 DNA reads TGTGCCAGCAGGCCTGGGACCGATGAAAAACTGTTTTTT. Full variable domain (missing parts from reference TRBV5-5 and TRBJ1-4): DAGVTQSPTHLIKTRGQQVTLRCSPISGHKSVSWYQQVLGQGPQFIFQYYEKEERGRGNFPDRFSARQFPNYSSELNVNALLLGDSALYLCASRPGTDEKLFFGSGTQLSVL.

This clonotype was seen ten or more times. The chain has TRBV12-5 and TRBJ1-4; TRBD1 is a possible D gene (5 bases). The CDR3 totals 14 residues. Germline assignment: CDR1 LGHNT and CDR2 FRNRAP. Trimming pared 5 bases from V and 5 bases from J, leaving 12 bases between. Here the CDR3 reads CASGPGGSNEKLFF. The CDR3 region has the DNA TGTGCTAGTGGTCCCGGGGGTTCAAATGAAAAACTGTTTTTT.

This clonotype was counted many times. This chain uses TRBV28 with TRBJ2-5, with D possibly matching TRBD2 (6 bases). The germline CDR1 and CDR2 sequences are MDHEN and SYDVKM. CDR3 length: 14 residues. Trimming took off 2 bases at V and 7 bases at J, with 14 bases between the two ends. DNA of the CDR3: TGTGCCAGCAGTTTAGGGACTGCCGGGGGGACCCAGTACTTC. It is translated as CASSLGTAGGTQYF.